A selection of T cell receptor beta chains follows, all from one sample in a study of T cell responses to AZD1222 COVID-19 vaccine. Clones were sequenced by immunoSEQ multiplex PCR, and TCRdb holds only the in-frame ones, with some missing. The top ten hold 3.1% of the sample, which has approximately 130,000 clones, approximately 94% seen once. The material sequenced was peripheral blood, taken on day 0 of AZD1222 vaccination. These TCRs come from an adult in good health. The CDR3 runs from the conserved cysteine through the conserved F or W. D genes are given only for firm matches. Size is stated for part of the rows, as once, few or many counts, or as a class when the clone is expanded.

d_gene	abundance	j_gene	v_gene	CDR3aa
-	-	TRBJ1-5	TRBV6-1	CASSETDSSNQPQHF
TRBD2	-	TRBJ2-1	TRBV24-1	CATERAGRISSYNEQFF
-	-	TRBJ2-1	TRBV7-2	CASSLAGGTVYNEQFF
-	-	TRBJ1-2	TRBV19	CASSDTGIHYGYTF
-	-	TRBJ1-4	TRBV28	CASTIPGRRGEKLFF
-	-	TRBJ1-1	TRBV5-8	CASSLHQGGRAEAFF
-	-	TRBJ2-1	TRBV5-1	CASSQGKAMGNEQFF
-	-	TRBJ2-2	TRBV11-3	CASQGATGELFF
-	-	TRBJ2-3	TRBV27	CASSLLGARTDTQYF
-	-	TRBJ2-3	TRBV3-1/TRBV3-2	CASSPRLSSGSTDTQYF
TRBD2	-	TRBJ2-3	TRBV6-4	CASSAGLANTDTQYF
TRBD1	-	TRBJ1-2	TRBV5-5	CASSSPGQGRGYTF
-	once	TRBJ1-1	TRBV7-2	CASRSGVQNTEAFF
TRBD1	-	TRBJ1-1	TRBV30	CAWRGQGNTEAFF
-	-	TRBJ1-1	TRBV18	CASSPPGTGNTEAFF
TRBD1	-	TRBJ1-5	TRBV15	CATSRRQGGYQPQHF
TRBD2	-	TRBJ2-3	TRBV27	CASSLRLAESTDTQYF
-	-	TRBJ1-1	TRBV3-1/TRBV3-2	CASSQDRGYGRNTEAFF
TRBD1	-	TRBJ1-3	TRBV9	CASSQGDSHSGNTIYF
-	-	TRBJ1-4	TRBV30	CAWSPGLLEKLFF
TRBD1	-	TRBJ1-3	TRBV7-2	CASSFLAQGAGGNTIYF
-	-	TRBJ2-2	TRBV2	CAGFGGPGELFF
TRBD1	-	TRBJ1-1	TRBV9	CASSGEGDRGHEAFF
TRBD1	-	TRBJ1-2	TRBV20-1	CSAIEQGYGYTF
TRBD2	-	TRBJ2-1	TRBV29-1	CSVEPRWDYSYNEQFF
-	-	TRBJ1-1	TRBV12-5	CASGFLGNTEAFF
-	few	TRBJ1-4	TRBV28	CASSLGGDREKLFF
-	few	TRBJ1-5	TRBV19	CASSQGQGSNQPQHF
-	-	TRBJ1-1	TRBV20-1	CSAASDTEAFF
TRBD1	-	TRBJ2-7	TRBV13	CASSLTGAFYEQYF
-	-	TRBJ2-5	TRBV4-2	CASSQGRGETQYF
-	-	TRBJ1-2	TRBV28	CASRSLWGGGYTF
-	once	TRBJ2-2	TRBV19	CASSFQVNTGELFF